These 25 T cell receptor beta chains were sequenced from one sample in a study of vaccination effects on CD4 cells after COVID-19. Generated by immunoSEQ multiplex PCR, the TCRdb table keeps only in-frame clones and is missing some. The sample holds 23,000 or so clones, roughly 80% seen once. Within the ViraFEST assay, antigen-specific CD4+ T cells underwent expansion with viral peptide pools prior to sequencing. After less than twelve days in culture, the CD4+ T cells were isolated. Participants were given two doses of BNT162b2 or mRNA-1273 vaccine. Their specific antigens are unknown. Source: CD4+ T cells from PBMCs cultured with SARS-CoV-2 spike peptides, taken after COVID-19 vaccination. The receptors here all came from a human donor who received a COVID-19 vaccine. Some clones in this sample may be carry-over from other donors' samples.

This clone was detected a few times. This chain joins TRBV2 and TRBJ2-5; D gene unclear. Trimming shortened V by 6 bases and J by 3 bases, and 8 bases separated the two germline ends. Germline V gene sequence: CDR1 SNHLY, CDR2 FYNNEI. The CDR3 consists of 12 residues. This chain's CDR3 is CASSREKETQYF. CDR3 coding DNA: TGTGCCAGCAGCCGCGAGAAAGAGACCCAGTACTTC.

The J gene is TRBJ2-2, the V gene TRBV5-1, with D unclear. This CDR3 comprises 13 residues. V lost 0 bases and J 6 bases, leaving 6 bases between the germline ends. Germline lookup yields CDR1 SGHRS and CDR2 YFSETQ. DNA for the CDR3: TGCGCCAGCAGCTTGGATGTGGCCGGGGAGCTGTTTTTT. Residues: CASSLDVAGELFF.

The gene calls are TRBV28 and TRBJ2-3; 9 bases fit TRBD1. The ends lost 6 bases at V and 4 bases at J; junction bases unmatched: 17. The CDR3 is 18 amino acids. Germline V gene data show CDR1 as MDHEN and CDR2 as SYDVKM. CDR3 bases: TGTGCCAGCAGACCCCTGACAGGGGGATCAACCGGGCCAGATACGCAGTATTTT. It specifies CASRPLTGGSTGPDTQYF.

This chain links TRBV5-4 with TRBJ2-1, with 9 bases matching TRBD2. The CDR3 totals 13 residues. The J segment lost 10 bases and the V segment lost 1 base, leaving 3 bases of the junction unmatched. Germline CDR1 is SGHNT and CDR2 is YYREEE (reference sequence). CDR3 nucleotides: TGTGCCAGCAGCTTGCAGGGACTAGCCGAGCAGTTCTTC. The encoded protein is CASSLQGLAEQFF.

This clone was seen just once. The V and J genes are TRBV3-1 (or the pseudogene TRBV3-2) and TRBJ1-3, with a weak D call TRBD1 (5 bases). This CDR3 contains 14 residues. The germline CDR1 and CDR2 sequences are LGHDT and YNNKEL (reference sequence). The V and J ends lost 8 bases and 0 bases respectively, with 11 bases between them. CDR3 coding DNA: TGTGCCAGCGGGACGGCGGCCTCTGGAAACACCATATATTTT. This encodes CASGTAASGNTIYF.

This chain uses TRBV2 with TRBJ2-5; 7 bases fit TRBD2. V lost 6 bases to trimming and J lost 9 bases; unmatched junction nucleotides: 16. The CDR3 has 15 residues. CDR1 and CDR2 (germline): SNHLY, FYNNEI. The CDR3 DNA reads as TGTGCCAGCAGCGGTCGTTCGCGGGGAGGGGAGGCCCAGTACTTC. Its translation is CASSGRSRGGEAQYF.

Relative to its sample, this clone is medium-sized. V gene TRBV18 combines with J gene TRBJ2-5, with D possibly being TRBD1 or TRBD2 (5 bases each). V was clipped by 3 bases and J by 3 bases, with 8 bases between them. The germline gives CDR1 KGHSH, CDR2 LQKENI. This CDR3 has 13 residues. The CDR3 spells CASSPGRKETQYF. The CDR3 DNA reads TGTGCCAGCTCACCGGGACGGAAAGAGACCCAGTACTTC.

CDR3 sequence (DNA): TGTGCCAGTAGAGAGACAGCGAACACTGAAGCTTTCTTT. It specifies CASRETANTEAFF. J is TRBJ1-1 and V is TRBV19; possible D gene TRBD1, 5 bases. Germline V gives CDR1 LNHDA, CDR2 SQIVND (reference sequence). This CDR3 has 13 residues. Trimming removed 6 bases at V and 1 base at J, with 9 bases between.

This clone was counted a single time. The chain joins TRBV5-6 to TRBJ2-3; 7 nucleotides align to TRBD1. V dropped 0 bases and J dropped 6; count of bases not matched to a gene: 7. CDR1 and CDR2 (germline): SGHDT, YYEEEE. The CDR3 contains 15 residues. The CDR3 DNA is TGTGCCAGCAGCTTGGCAGACAGGGTCCGGGATACGCAGTATTTT. This gives the protein CASSLADRVRDTQYF. Together with reference TRBV5-6 and TRBJ2-3, the CDR3 gives the full variable domain: DAGVTQSPTHLIKTRGQQVTLRCSPKSGHDTVSWYQQALGQGPQFIFQYYEEEERQRGNFPDRFSGHQFPNYSSELNVNALLLGDSALYLCASSLADRVRDTQYFGPGTRLTVL.

By share, this clone ranks as medium-sized. The chain carries TRBV24-1 and TRBJ1-1; tentatively, D is TRBD1 (6 bases). The CDR3 is 14 amino acids. Trimming left V 7 bases short and J 3 bases short, with 14 bases between. CDR1 and CDR2 from the germline V gene are KGHDR and SFDVKD. DNA for the CDR3: TGTGCCACCAGGCAGGGGCCCGAGGACACTGAAGCTTTCTTT. Translated: CATRQGPEDTEAFF.

The V and J genes are TRBV5-1 and TRBJ1-6; TRBD1 matches at 9 bases. Germline CDR1 SGHRS, CDR2 YFSETQ. This CDR3 comprises 15 residues. V shed 4 bases, J shed 9 bases, and the junction held 8 bases outside the gene matches. The DNA for the CDR3 is TGCGCCAGCAGCCTCCTCGACAGGGGGGCTTCACCCCTCCACTTT. Translating it yields CASSLLDRGASPLHF.

V usage is TRBV27 and J usage is TRBJ1-5; 7 bases are shared with TRBD1. Germline CDR1 MNHEY, CDR2 SMNVEV (reference sequence). CDR3 length: 15 residues. V was pared by 6 bases and J by 5 bases, with 10 bases of the junction left unmatched. The CDR3 DNA reads TGTGCCAGCAGAAGCACAGGGGCGGGGGATCAGCCCCAGCATTTT. It translates to CASRSTGAGDQPQHF.

The chain joins TRBV24-1 to TRBJ1-1; D gene unclear. Between the trimmed V and J ends, which lost 8 bases and 1 base, there was a span of 10 bases. CDR3 size: 13 residues. Germline assignment: CDR1 KGHDR and CDR2 SFDVKD. CDR3 nucleotides: TGTGCCACCATGGCCACCCCGAACACTGAAGCTTTCTTT. The encoded protein is CATMATPNTEAFF.

The rearrangement uses TRBV19 and TRBJ1-2; D unresolved. CDR1 is LNHDA, CDR2 SQIVND, per germline (reference sequence). The V gene lost 7 bases and the J gene lost 3 bases, with 12 bases spanning the gap. This CDR3 comprises 13 residues. CDR3 sequence: CASTARRYYGYTF. CDR3 DNA: TGTGCCAGTACCGCGCGGCGTTACTATGGCTACACCTTC.

The chain couples TRBV7-2 to TRBJ2-3, with D perhaps assigned TRBD1 or TRBD2 (6 bases each). Germline lookup yields CDR1 SGHTA and CDR2 FQGNSA. The V gene lost 0 bases and the J gene lost 1 base, with 11 bases spanning the gap. The CDR3 totals 16 residues. CDR3: CASSLAGGAGTDTQYF. DNA for the CDR3: TGTGCCAGCAGCTTAGCGGGGGGCGCAGGCACAGATACGCAGTATTTT.

The V and J genes are TRBV7-2 and TRBJ2-5; no clear D. The CDR3 has 14 residues. Trimming pared 5 bases from V and 2 bases from J, leaving 12 bases between. Germline CDR1 reads SGHTA; CDR2 reads FQGNSA. The CDR3 protein is CASSSRRSQETQYF. As DNA, the CDR3 is TGTGCCAGCAGCAGCCGACGGAGTCAAGAGACCCAGTACTTC.

This clone appeared once. This chain links TRBV28 with TRBJ2-2; D possibly corresponds to TRBD1 (6 bases). V shed 6 bases and J shed 5 bases, with 10 bases lying between them. The CDR3 loop spans 13 amino acids. The germline CDR1 and CDR2 sequences are MDHEN and SYDVKM. This chain's CDR3 is CASRPGQTGELFF. The CDR3 DNA reads TGTGCCAGCAGGCCCGGACAGACCGGGGAGCTGTTTTTT.

This clone was picked up a small number of times. The rearrangement uses TRBV4-3 and TRBJ2-2; 8 nucleotides agree with TRBD1. Germline loops: CDR1 LGHNA, CDR2 YSLEER. There are 15 residues in the CDR3. Trimming took 9 bases from V and 7 from J; bases not matched to a gene: 13. The CDR3 DNA reads as TGCGCCAGTACTAATAGGACAGGGTATCGCGGGGAGCTGTTTTTT. The encoded protein is CASTNRTGYRGELFF.

The chain combines TRBV4-2 with TRBJ2-2; possibly TRBD1 for D (6 bases). V was shortened by 3 bases and J by 6 bases, with 14 bases between the two germline ends. The length of the CDR3 is 15 residues. The germline V gene has CDR1 LGHNA and CDR2 YNFKEQ. The CDR3 DNA reads TGTGCCAGCAGCCACTGGACAGAGGGCCCCGGGGAGCTGTTTTTT. This codes for CASSHWTEGPGELFF.

V and J are TRBV11-3 and TRBJ2-2; the D is unclear. The V end lost 2 bases, the J end lost 0 bases, and 10 bases lay between the germline ends. Per germline, CDR1 SGHNT and CDR2 YENEEA. The CDR3 is 16 residues long. DNA of the CDR3: TGTGCCAGCAGCTTAATGGGTGTTGCGAACACCGGGGAGCTGTTTTTT. Encoded protein: CASSLMGVANTGELFF.

The chain recombines TRBV2 with TRBJ1-2; no firm D call. The CDR3 totals 12 residues. Germline V gives CDR1 SNHLY, CDR2 FYNNEI. V gave up 6 bases and J gave up 4 bases, with 9 bases separating them. The CDR3 coding sequence is TGTGCCAGCAGAGACATTGGCTATGGCTACACCTTC. It specifies CASRDIGYGYTF.

This chain links TRBV6-2 or TRBV6-3 with TRBJ2-7; 11 bases agree with TRBD2. The CDR3 totals 18 residues. Germline V gene sequence: CDR1 MNHEY, CDR2 SVGEGT. The ends lost 3 bases at V and 2 bases at J; junction bases unmatched: 12. The CDR3 DNA is TGTGCCAGCAGTTATCCACTAGCGGGGGACAGACCCACCTACGAGCAGTACGTC. This translates into CASSYPLAGDRPTYEQYV.

The chain couples TRBV14 to TRBJ2-1; possible D gene TRBD2, 6 bases. V lost 1 base to trimming and J lost 10 bases, with 11 bases between them. This CDR3 comprises 13 residues. Germline CDR1 is SGHDN and CDR2 is FVKESK. CDR3 bases: TGTGCCAGCAGCCAAGCTGCCGGGGGAGAGCAGTTCTTC. As protein: CASSQAAGGEQFF. The whole variable domain, filled in from reference TRBV14 and TRBJ2-1, reads EAGVTQFPSHSVIEKGQTVTLRCDPISGHDNLYWYRRVMGKEIKFLLHFVKESKQDESGMPNNRFLAERTGGTYSTLKVQPAELEDSGVYFCASSQAAGGEQFFGPGTRLTVL.

The V and J genes are TRBV6-6 and TRBJ2-3, with TRBD1 identical over 10 bases. Trimming removed 5 bases from V and 6 bases from J; junction bases left unmatched: 8. Germline CDR1 is MNHNY and CDR2 is SVGAGI (reference sequence). The CDR3 sequence is 15 residues long. The CDR3 region is CASSNTRTGGDTQYF. CDR3 nucleotide sequence: TGTGCCAGCAGTAACACCCGGACAGGGGGGGATACGCAGTATTTT.

This chain uses TRBV6-6 with TRBJ1-3; no firm D call. Per the germline V gene, CDR1 is MNHNY and CDR2 is SVGAGI (reference sequence). V lost 5 bases, J lost 4 bases, and 3 bases lay in between. The CDR3 loop spans 11 amino acids. Written as DNA, the CDR3 is TGTGCCAGCAGTCTAGGAAACACCATATATTTT. Translation: CASSLGNTIYF.